This TCR beta chain was observed in a study of T-cell memory formation after mild COVID-19. Worth noting for this clonotype: The antigen is unknown.

Germline lookup yields CDR1 SQVTM and CDR2 ANQGSEA. This CDR3 is built from 12 residues. The germline V and J ends were trimmed by 8 bases and 10 bases, with 18 bases remaining between them. Study-level findings and limits: Cross-reactive memory seemingly joined, as some responding clones were found in pre-infection memory. While clones contracting from day 15 to 85 were balanced between CD4 and CD8, later expanders leaned CD4+.

cDNA libraries for TCR alpha and TCR beta, carrying sample barcodes and UMIs, came from 5'RACE with constant-segment primers. TCRdb re-called the 5' RACE reads with MiXCR, one entry per CDR3 protein. The repertoire consists of around 250,000 distinct CDR3 sequences, with around 17% occurring once and the leading ten covering 22%. The source of this sequence is a man younger than 30 who had mild COVID-19 (a few samples of this study predate the infection). Cell type and time point are not known. Sequencing was performed on PBMCs or a T cell subset sorted from them (not recorded which). V usage is TRBV29-1 and J usage is TRBJ2-1, with D perhaps given as TRBD1 or TRBD2 (5 bases each). CDR3 region: CSLLATAGEQFF. CDR3 coding DNA: TGCAGCCTTCTAGCAACTGCAGGGGAGCAGTTCTTC.